This is a list of T cell receptor beta chains from one sample in a study of graft-versus-host responses after intestinal transplantation. Their antigen targets remain unknown. TCRdb's table, derived via immunoSEQ multiplex PCR, lists solely in-frame clones and lacks some. The table shows 90,000 to 95,000 clones, with about nine tenths occurring only once. The material was unstimulated CD8+ T cells sorted from spleen or lymph node cells, obtained before intestinal transplant. The receptors originated from a human donor who received an intestinal transplant. Each CDR3 is given with its conserved first and last residue. The order of the fields is V gene, J gene, clone size, D gene, CDR3 DNA, CDR3 protein. The D gene is left open where the match is weak. Size tells how often a clone was seen (once, few, many) or the class of an expanded clone, and some rows leave it out.

V gene: TRBV19
J gene: TRBJ2-3
clone size: .
D gene: TRBD2
CDR3 DNA: TGTGCCAGTAGTATACATGGGACTAGCGGCACAGATACGCAGTATTTT
CDR3 protein: CASSIHGTSGTDTQYF

V gene: TRBV5-6
J gene: TRBJ1-4
clone size: few
D gene: .
CDR3 DNA: TGTGCCAGCAGCTTCAGAGGGGCGAATGAAAAACTGTTTTTT
CDR3 protein: CASSFRGANEKLFF

V gene: TRBV5-4
J gene: TRBJ2-1
clone size: .
D gene: .
CDR3 DNA: TGTGCCAGCAGCTTGCTAGCGCTCCACAATGAGCAGTTCTTC
CDR3 protein: CASSLLALHNEQFF

V gene: TRBV2
J gene: TRBJ2-7
clone size: .
D gene: .
CDR3 DNA: TGTGCCAGCAGTGAAAGGGGTTCCTACGAGCAGTACTTC
CDR3 protein: CASSERGSYEQYF

V gene: TRBV6-5
J gene: TRBJ1-1
clone size: .
D gene: .
CDR3 DNA: TGTGCCAGCAGTTACGAGGTCGGACTTAACACTGAAGCTTTCTTT
CDR3 protein: CASSYEVGLNTEAFF

V gene: TRBV27
J gene: TRBJ1-4
clone size: .
D gene: .
CDR3 DNA: TGTGCCAGCAGTTTACGGTCGGGCAGGGCCAATGAAAAACTGTTTTTT
CDR3 protein: CASSLRSGRANEKLFF

V gene: TRBV11-2
J gene: TRBJ1-1
clone size: few
D gene: .
CDR3 DNA: TGTGCCAGCAGCTTAGATGTGTTCAACACTGAAGCTTTCTTT
CDR3 protein: CASSLDVFNTEAFF

V gene: TRBV11-2
J gene: TRBJ2-7
clone size: .
D gene: .
CDR3 DNA: TGTGCCAGCAGCTTATATGGCTACGAGCAGTACTTC
CDR3 protein: CASSLYGYEQYF

V gene: TRBV27
J gene: TRBJ2-6
clone size: .
D gene: .
CDR3 DNA: TGTGCCAGCCGTGGGGGGATGGCCAACGTCCTGACTTTC
CDR3 protein: CASRGGMANVLTF

V gene: TRBV20-1
J gene: TRBJ1-1
clone size: .
D gene: .
CDR3 DNA: TGCAGTGCTGAATATGGGGCTGAAGCTTTCTTT
CDR3 protein: CSAEYGAEAFF

V gene: TRBV2
J gene: TRBJ2-5
clone size: once
D gene: .
CDR3 DNA: TGTGCCAGTAAGAGAAACTCAGAGACCCAGTACTTC
CDR3 protein: CASKRNSETQYF

V gene: TRBV14
J gene: TRBJ1-2
clone size: .
D gene: TRBD1
CDR3 DNA: TGTGCCAGCACCGGGACAGGGGGCGCTGGTTCCGATGGCTACACCTTC
CDR3 protein: CASTGTGGAGSDGYTF

V gene: TRBV4-2
J gene: TRBJ1-1
clone size: .
D gene: TRBD1
CDR3 DNA: TGTGCCAGCAGCCATGAGGACAGGGTGGAAGCTTTCTTT
CDR3 protein: CASSHEDRVEAFF

V gene: TRBV7-9
J gene: TRBJ1-5
clone size: .
D gene: .
CDR3 DNA: TGTGCCAGCAGCTTCGTGGGTAACAATCAGCCCCAGCATTTT
CDR3 protein: CASSFVGNNQPQHF

V gene: TRBV18
J gene: TRBJ1-2
clone size: .
D gene: TRBD1
CDR3 DNA: TGTGCCAGCTCATTCCGATGGACAGGCAACTATGGCTACACCTTC
CDR3 protein: CASSFRWTGNYGYTF

V gene: TRBV6-5
J gene: TRBJ2-1
clone size: .
D gene: .
CDR3 DNA: TGTGCCAGCAGCACCGACGGGACTCCTTACAATGAGCAGTTCTTC
CDR3 protein: CASSTDGTPYNEQFF

V gene: TRBV4-1
J gene: TRBJ1-3
clone size: once
D gene: .
CDR3 DNA: TGCGCCAGCAGCCAACCACGGACCCGCTCTGGAAACACCATATATTTT
CDR3 protein: CASSQPRTRSGNTIYF

V gene: TRBV13
J gene: TRBJ1-2
clone size: .
D gene: .
CDR3 DNA: TGTGCCAGCAGCTTATCGGCAGGGAGAACTGGCTACACCTTC
CDR3 protein: CASSLSAGRTGYTF

V gene: TRBV5-1
J gene: TRBJ1-2
clone size: .
D gene: .
CDR3 DNA: TGCGCCAGCAGCTTGGGTTCCTATGGCTACACCTTC
CDR3 protein: CASSLGSYGYTF

V gene: TRBV5-6
J gene: TRBJ1-5
clone size: .
D gene: .
CDR3 DNA: TGTGCCAGCAGCTTGGTGGGAGGGAATCAGCCCCAGCATTTT
CDR3 protein: CASSLVGGNQPQHF

V gene: TRBV18
J gene: TRBJ2-2
clone size: .
D gene: .
CDR3 DNA: TGTGCCAGCTCACGCAGCGCCGGGGAGCTGTTTTTT
CDR3 protein: CASSRSAGELFF

V gene: TRBV6-1
J gene: TRBJ2-1
clone size: .
D gene: .
CDR3 DNA: TGTGCCAGCAGTGAAGAACCCAACGCCTACAATGAGCAGTTCTTC
CDR3 protein: CASSEEPNAYNEQFF

V gene: TRBV9
J gene: TRBJ2-3
clone size: .
D gene: TRBD1
CDR3 DNA: TGTGCCAGCAGTTCTGACCCCCAGGGGACAGGGCGCACAGATACGCAGTATTTT
CDR3 protein: CASSSDPQGTGRTDTQYF

V gene: TRBV7-9
J gene: TRBJ2-1
clone size: .
D gene: TRBD2
CDR3 DNA: TGTGCCAGCAGCTTACTAGCGGGGTACAATGAGCAGTTCTTC
CDR3 protein: CASSLLAGYNEQFF

V gene: TRBV28
J gene: TRBJ1-1
clone size: .
D gene: .
CDR3 DNA: TGTGCCAGCAGTTTATGGCGGGGAGAGGGGAACACTGAAGCTTTCTTT
CDR3 protein: CASSLWRGEGNTEAFF

V gene: TRBV19
J gene: TRBJ2-7
clone size: .
D gene: TRBD2
CDR3 DNA: TGTGCCAGTAGCAGCCCAACTAGCGGGAGCCTTGACCTCTTCGAGCAGTACTTC
CDR3 protein: CASSSPTSGSLDLFEQYF

V gene: TRBV6-5
J gene: TRBJ2-7
clone size: .
D gene: TRBD1
CDR3 DNA: TGTGCCAGCAGTGGAGGGACAGGGGGCCACGAGCAGTACTTC
CDR3 protein: CASSGGTGGHEQYF

V gene: TRBV15
J gene: TRBJ2-4
clone size: .
D gene: TRBD1
CDR3 DNA: TGTGCCACCATGGGGACAGCTGAAAACATTCAGTACTTC
CDR3 protein: CATMGTAENIQYF

V gene: TRBV12-5
J gene: TRBJ1-5
clone size: once
D gene: TRBD1
CDR3 DNA: TGTGCTAGTGCCTCAGACGGGACAGGGGTTTTTTTTTGGCCCCAGCATTTT
CDR3 protein: CASASDGTGVFFWPQHF

V gene: TRBV19
J gene: TRBJ2-1
clone size: .
D gene: TRBD1
CDR3 DNA: TGTGCCAGTAGTAGTACCGGGACAGGGGTGAATGAGCAGTTCTTC
CDR3 protein: CASSSTGTGVNEQFF

V gene: TRBV15
J gene: TRBJ2-7
clone size: .
D gene: TRBD1
CDR3 DNA: TGTGCCACCAGCAGAGGATCGGTGGACAGGGGGCTTTACGAGCAGTACTTC
CDR3 protein: CATSRGSVDRGLYEQYF

V gene: TRBV5-6
J gene: TRBJ2-7
clone size: .
D gene: TRBD1
CDR3 DNA: TGTGCCAGCAGCTCTGTCGGGACAGGGGTCTACGAGCAGTACTTC
CDR3 protein: CASSSVGTGVYEQYF

V gene: TRBV14
J gene: TRBJ2-3
clone size: .
D gene: TRBD1
CDR3 DNA: TGTGCCAGCAGCCAAGATATGGGACAGGGCACAGATACGCAGTATTTT
CDR3 protein: CASSQDMGQGTDTQYF

V gene: TRBV4-1
J gene: TRBJ1-6
clone size: once
D gene: .
CDR3 DNA: TGCGCCAGCAGCCAATACGCCCCGCTATCCTCCTATAATTCACCCCCCCACTTT
CDR3 protein: CASSQYAPLSSYNSPPHF

V gene: TRBV27
J gene: TRBJ2-7
clone size: .
D gene: TRBD2
CDR3 DNA: TGTGCCAGCAGTTTTGAGGCTAGCGGGACCCACGAGCAGTACTTC
CDR3 protein: CASSFEASGTHEQYF

V gene: TRBV10-1
J gene: TRBJ1-1
clone size: .
D gene: .
CDR3 DNA: TGCGCCAGCAGTCCAGGACCTCCAACCGGAGCTTTCTTT
CDR3 protein: CASSPGPPTGAFF

V gene: TRBV6-5
J gene: TRBJ2-1
clone size: .
D gene: TRBD2
CDR3 DNA: TGTGCCAGCAGCAGACTAGCGGACTACAATGAGCAGTTCTTC
CDR3 protein: CASSRLADYNEQFF

V gene: TRBV7-5
J gene: TRBJ2-1
clone size: .
D gene: .
CDR3 DNA: TGTGTCAGAAGCCGACGTTTCACAGGGGTACGGATCTCCTACAATGAGCAGTTCTTC
CDR3 protein: CVRSRRFTGVRISYNEQFF

V gene: TRBV29-1
J gene: TRBJ2-7
clone size: .
D gene: TRBD1
CDR3 DNA: TGCAGCGTAACCGGGACAGGGTACTACGAGCAGTACTTC
CDR3 protein: CSVTGTGYYEQYF

V gene: TRBV14
J gene: TRBJ2-1
clone size: .
D gene: .
CDR3 DNA: TGTGCCAGCAGCCAAGATACGGGTCTAGCGAGTAACAATGAGCAGTTCTTC
CDR3 protein: CASSQDTGLASNNEQFF

V gene: TRBV7-9
J gene: TRBJ2-1
clone size: .
D gene: .
CDR3 DNA: TGTGCCAGCACCACCACGCGGGACAACTCCTACAATGAGCAGTTCTTC
CDR3 protein: CASTTTRDNSYNEQFF

V gene: TRBV9
J gene: TRBJ2-7
clone size: .
D gene: TRBD2
CDR3 DNA: TGTGCCAGCAGCGTATCCGGGGGGGTCTACGAGCAGTACTTC
CDR3 protein: CASSVSGGVYEQYF

V gene: TRBV6-5
J gene: TRBJ2-7
clone size: .
D gene: TRBD2
CDR3 DNA: TGTGCCAGCAGTTTCACTAGCGGGAGGGCCGCCGAGCAGTACTTC
CDR3 protein: CASSFTSGRAAEQYF

V gene: TRBV5-4
J gene: TRBJ2-5
clone size: .
D gene: .
CDR3 DNA: TGTGCCAGCAGCTTGGCGTGGGAACCACAAGAGACCCAGTACTTC
CDR3 protein: CASSLAWEPQETQYF

V gene: TRBV6-1
J gene: TRBJ2-6
clone size: .
D gene: TRBD1
CDR3 DNA: TGTGCCAGCCAGGGGGCCCCCGGGGCCAACGTCCTGACTTTC
CDR3 protein: CASQGAPGANVLTF

V gene: TRBV7-9
J gene: TRBJ1-1
clone size: .
D gene: .
CDR3 DNA: TGTGCCAGCAGCTTAGAGATAAACACTGAAGCTTTCTTT
CDR3 protein: CASSLEINTEAFF

V gene: TRBV7-6
J gene: TRBJ2-3
clone size: .
D gene: TRBD2
CDR3 DNA: TGTGCCAGCAGCCCTCTTATCCTAGCGGGACGCACAGATACGCAGTATTTT
CDR3 protein: CASSPLILAGRTDTQYF

V gene: TRBV4-1
J gene: TRBJ1-4
clone size: .
D gene: .
CDR3 DNA: TGCGCCAGCAGCCAAGATTCGGAAAAACTGTTTTTT
CDR3 protein: CASSQDSEKLFF

V gene: TRBV4-1
J gene: TRBJ2-7
clone size: .
D gene: .
CDR3 DNA: TGCGCCAGCAGCCAGGAAGCGGGCGTCAGCTCCTACGAGCAGTACTTC
CDR3 protein: CASSQEAGVSSYEQYF

V gene: TRBV6-5
J gene: TRBJ2-4
clone size: .
D gene: .
CDR3 DNA: TGTGCCAGCAGCCCTTTGATGGATAGCATTCAGTACTTC
CDR3 protein: CASSPLMDSIQYF

V gene: TRBV5-4
J gene: TRBJ2-7
clone size: .
D gene: .
CDR3 DNA: TGTGCCAGCAGCCCCCTCTCGGGGTACGAGCAGTACTTC
CDR3 protein: CASSPLSGYEQYF

V gene: TRBV10-2
J gene: TRBJ2-7
clone size: .
D gene: .
CDR3 DNA: TGCGCCAGCAGCTATAGCGCCTTCTACGAGCAGTACTTC
CDR3 protein: CASSYSAFYEQYF

V gene: TRBV29-1
J gene: TRBJ2-7
clone size: .
D gene: .
CDR3 DNA: TGCAGCGTTTTACCGACGGCCTCCTACGAGCAGTACTTC
CDR3 protein: CSVLPTASYEQYF

V gene: TRBV27
J gene: TRBJ2-1
clone size: .
D gene: .
CDR3 DNA: TGTGCCAGCAGTTTGTCGGGACTCCTAACAAGTAGGCAGTTCTTC
CDR3 protein: CASSLSGLLTSRQFF

V gene: TRBV4-2
J gene: TRBJ1-1
clone size: .
D gene: .
CDR3 DNA: TGTGCCACCAAAAGGGTGGGGGGCACTGAAGCTTTCTTT
CDR3 protein: CATKRVGGTEAFF